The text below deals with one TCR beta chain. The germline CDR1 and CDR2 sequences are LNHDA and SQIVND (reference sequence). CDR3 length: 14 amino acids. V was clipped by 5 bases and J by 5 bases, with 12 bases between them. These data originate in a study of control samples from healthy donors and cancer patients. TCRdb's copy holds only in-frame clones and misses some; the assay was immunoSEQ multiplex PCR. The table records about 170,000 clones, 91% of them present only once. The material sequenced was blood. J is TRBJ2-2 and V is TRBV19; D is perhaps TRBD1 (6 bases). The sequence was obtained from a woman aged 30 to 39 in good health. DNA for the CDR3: TGTGCCAGTAGTCCCGGTAGGGGGACCGGGGAGCTGTTTTTT. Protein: CASSPGRGTGELFF.